The sequence of this T cell receptor (beta chain) was determined in a study of T cell responses to AZD1222 COVID-19 vaccine. Overall study context: The analysis combined second doses at about 4 or about 12 weeks.

Study-wide findings and caveats: Unmutated variant regions are reportedly targeted by nearly half of spike-specific TCRs. Researchers took repertoire samples only after the peak T cell response had come.

Method: immunoSEQ multiplex PCR; TCRdb's copy keeps in-frame clones and lacks some. This table holds tens of thousands of clones, roughly four fifths found once. On this clone itself: Antigen specificity is unknown.

This sequence was found in an adult in good health. The input for sequencing was peripheral blood, taken on day 0 of AZD1222 vaccination.

CDR3 nucleotides: TGTGCCAGCAGCGGCCTGACAGGGGGATACCAAGAGACCCAGTACTTC. This encodes CASSGLTGGYQETQYF. V is TRBV2 and J is TRBJ2-5; 9 nucleotides line up with TRBD1. Per the germline V gene, CDR1 is SNHLY and CDR2 is FYNNEI. V trimming: 6 bases; J trimming: 0 bases; junction bases outside the gene matches: 8. The CDR3 extends over 16 amino acids.